Included here is one T cell receptor (beta chain) sequence, with context. The antigen it binds to is not known. No base quality values were provided; no much bigger clone lies one nucleotide off. This sample was taken from a study of blood T cell repertoires in COVID-19 (dated by TCRdb to about 2020). In terms of the full investigation: The collaborator samples originated in the United States, Italy and Spain and spanned the acute and convalescent phases of COVID-19. The material from the prospective study consisted of cDNA or gDNA derived from T cells, B-cell-depleted T cells, or PBMCs. Subjects who had been exposed to COVID-19, were actively infected with it, or had recovered from it provided the deeply sampled blood TCRbeta repertoires that made up the dataset. A freely available public database, intended as a resource for researchers studying the immune response to SARS-CoV-2, is where the repertoires were released. The samples were drawn from two sources: the first 160 participants of the ongoing ImmuneRACE study, and about 1,300 subjects contributed by 6 global collaborators. Nearly every sample came with metadata listing a de-identified subject ID, COVID-19 status, age in years and sex. Where available, HLA class I and class II types were taken from metadata supplied by the sample provider and were not determined by assay-based typing. What the research found in general, with its limitations: The amount of clinical and demographic metadata varied by source and participant and was provided uncurated.

The immunoSEQ Assay, a bias-controlled multiplex PCR, was used to amplify TCRbeta CDR3 regions from genomic DNA. Per the source publication's procedure: Within the assay, amplification of reference gene primers was used to estimate how many nucleated cells each sample contained. Sequence reads were collapsed and filtered to measure the absolute abundance of every unique TCRbeta CDR3 rearrangement. For each sample, productive Simpson clonality was calculated as the square root of Simpson's diversity index across productive rearrangements. TCRdb provides this immuneACCESS table in a form limited to in-frame rearrangements. Some clones are lacking; in checked studies, under half of them reflect an unresolved V gene, and why the rest are absent is not known. From that table come the V and J calls and clone size; the DNA was used to work out D and trimming. Recorded for this sample are about 170,000 clones; approximately 81% of them occurred a single time. The ten largest clones represent roughly 15% of the sample.

The germline V gene supplies CDR1 MDHEN and CDR2 SYDVKM. The CDR3, cysteine through phenylalanine, is 16 amino acids long. The kept DNA is CDR3 alone, 48 bases in frame from the first base. The junction shows trimming of 8 bases on V and 1 base on J, plus 17 bases between the germline ends. At one collaborating source in Seattle, patients were enrolled during active infection and were followed longitudinally through the course of disease. Collaborating institutions collected whole blood in K2EDTA tubes following their own protocols. Collaborator samples were shipped for TCRbeta analysis as frozen whole blood, isolated PBMCs, or DNA extracted from either sample type.

The clonotype originates from a woman in her 70s with COVID-19, enrolled during active disease. What was sequenced was peripheral blood. Recombination joined TRBV28 with TRBJ2-2; the D gene is perhaps TRBD1, on 5 matching bases. The CDR3 has the sequence CASGSDNLGNTGELFF. In nucleotide form, the sequence is TGTGCCAGCGGGTCGGACAACTTAGGGAACACCGGGGAGCTGTTTTTT. Where the CDR3 stops, the reference TRBV28 and TRBJ2-2 genes take over; the full variable domain is DVKVTQSSRYLVKRTGEKVFLECVQDMDHENMFWYRQDPGLGLRLIYFSYDVKMKEKGDIPEGYSVSREKKERFSLILESASTNQTSMYLCASGSDNLGNTGELFFGEGSRLTVL.